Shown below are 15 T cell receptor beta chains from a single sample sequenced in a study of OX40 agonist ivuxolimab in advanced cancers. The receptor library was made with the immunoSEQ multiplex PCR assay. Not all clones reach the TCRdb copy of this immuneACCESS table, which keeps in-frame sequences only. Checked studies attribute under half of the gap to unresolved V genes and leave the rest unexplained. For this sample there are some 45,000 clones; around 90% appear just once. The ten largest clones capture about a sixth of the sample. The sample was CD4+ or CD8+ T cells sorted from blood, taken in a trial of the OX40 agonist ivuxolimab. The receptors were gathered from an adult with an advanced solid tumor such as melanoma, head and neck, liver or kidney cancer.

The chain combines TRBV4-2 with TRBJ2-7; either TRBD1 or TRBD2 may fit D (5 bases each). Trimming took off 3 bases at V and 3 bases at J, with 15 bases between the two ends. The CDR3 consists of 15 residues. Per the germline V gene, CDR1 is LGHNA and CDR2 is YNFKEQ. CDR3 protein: CASSHPGTENYEQYF. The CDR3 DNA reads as TGTGCCAGCAGCCATCCCGGGACGGAAAACTACGAGCAGTACTTC.

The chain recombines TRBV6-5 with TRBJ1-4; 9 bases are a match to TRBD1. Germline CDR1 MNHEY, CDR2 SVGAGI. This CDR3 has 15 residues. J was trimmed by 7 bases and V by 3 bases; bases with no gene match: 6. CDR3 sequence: CASSYSTGGSEKLFF. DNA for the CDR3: TGTGCCAGCAGTTATTCGACAGGGGGGTCTGAAAAACTGTTTTTT.

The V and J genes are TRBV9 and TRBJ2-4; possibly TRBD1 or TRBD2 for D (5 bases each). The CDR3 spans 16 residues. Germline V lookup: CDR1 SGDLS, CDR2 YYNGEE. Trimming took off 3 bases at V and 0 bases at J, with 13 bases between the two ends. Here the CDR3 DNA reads TGTGCCAGCAGCGGGGGGTGGGCACTAGCCAAAAACATTCAGTACTTC. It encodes CASSGGWALAKNIQYF.

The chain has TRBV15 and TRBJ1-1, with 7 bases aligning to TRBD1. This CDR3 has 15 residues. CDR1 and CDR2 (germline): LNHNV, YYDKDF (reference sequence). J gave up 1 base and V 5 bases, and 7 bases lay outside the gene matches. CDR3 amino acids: CATSLTGLGNTEAFF. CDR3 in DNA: TGTGCCACCAGCTTGACAGGGCTTGGGAACACTGAAGCTTTCTTT.

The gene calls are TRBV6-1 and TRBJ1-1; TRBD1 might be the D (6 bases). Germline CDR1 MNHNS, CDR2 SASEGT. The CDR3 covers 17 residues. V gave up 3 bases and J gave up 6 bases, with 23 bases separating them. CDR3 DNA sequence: TGTGCCAGCAGTGATATGTTTGGGGCAGGGGCCCTTTCTGAAGCTTTCTTT. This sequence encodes CASSDMFGAGALSEAFF.

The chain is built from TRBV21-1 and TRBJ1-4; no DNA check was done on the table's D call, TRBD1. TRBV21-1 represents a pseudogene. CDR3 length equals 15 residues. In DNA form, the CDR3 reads TGTGCCAGCAGCTCGGAGGACAGGGGAGATGAAAAACTGTTTTTT. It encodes CASSSEDRGDEKLFF.

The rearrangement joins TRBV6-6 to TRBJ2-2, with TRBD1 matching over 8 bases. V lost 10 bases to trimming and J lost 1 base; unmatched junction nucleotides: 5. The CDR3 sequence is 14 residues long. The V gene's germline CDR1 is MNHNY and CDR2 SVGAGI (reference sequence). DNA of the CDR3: TGTGCCACTTCCGGGACAGGGAACACCGGGGAGCTGTTTTTT. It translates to CATSGTGNTGELFF.

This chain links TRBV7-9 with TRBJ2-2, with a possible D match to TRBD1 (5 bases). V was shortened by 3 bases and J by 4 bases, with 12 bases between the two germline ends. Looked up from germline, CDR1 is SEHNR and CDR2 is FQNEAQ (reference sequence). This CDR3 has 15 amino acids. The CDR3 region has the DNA TGTGCCAGCAGCTTTGGCAGGGTGGTCACCGGGGAGCTGTTTTTT. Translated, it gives CASSFGRVVTGELFF.

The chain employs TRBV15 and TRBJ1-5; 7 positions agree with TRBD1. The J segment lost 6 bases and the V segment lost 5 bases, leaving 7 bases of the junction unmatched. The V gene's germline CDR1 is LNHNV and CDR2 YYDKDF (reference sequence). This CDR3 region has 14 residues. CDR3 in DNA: TGTGCCACCAGCCCTAGGGGGCTTGGTCAGCCCCAGCATTTT. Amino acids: CATSPRGLGQPQHF.

The CDR3, as DNA: TGTGCCATCATCCACGTACGCGCAGGGAGGAAATTGAGCGAAGAGACCCAGTACTTC. Its protein product is CAIIHVRAGRKLSEETQYF. The chain combines TRBV27 with TRBJ2-5, with D possibly TRBD2 on 6 matching bases. This CDR3 is 19 amino acids long. Germline-derived CDR1 and CDR2 are MNHEY and SMNVEV (reference sequence). V was cut by 10 bases and J by 3 bases, with 33 bases left in between.

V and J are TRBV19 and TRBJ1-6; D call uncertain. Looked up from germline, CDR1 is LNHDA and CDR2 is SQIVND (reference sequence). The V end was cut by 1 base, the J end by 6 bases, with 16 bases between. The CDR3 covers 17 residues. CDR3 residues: CASSIVPPDSGNSPLHF. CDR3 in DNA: TGTGCCAGTAGTATAGTCCCCCCCGACTCGGGTAATTCACCCCTCCACTTT.

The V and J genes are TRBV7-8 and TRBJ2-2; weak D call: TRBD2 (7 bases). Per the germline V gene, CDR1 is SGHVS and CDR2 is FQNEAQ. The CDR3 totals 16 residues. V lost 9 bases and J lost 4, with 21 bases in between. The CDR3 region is CASWPDGGHGTGELFF. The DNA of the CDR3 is TGTGCCAGTTGGCCCGACGGGGGGCACGGCACCGGGGAGCTGTTTTTT.

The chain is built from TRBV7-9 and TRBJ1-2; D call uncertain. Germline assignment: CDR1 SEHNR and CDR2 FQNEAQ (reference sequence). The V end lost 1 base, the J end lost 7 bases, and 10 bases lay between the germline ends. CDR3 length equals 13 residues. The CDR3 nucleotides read TGTGCCAGCAGCTTAGGGGCATCGGGTGGCTACACCTTC. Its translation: CASSLGASGGYTF. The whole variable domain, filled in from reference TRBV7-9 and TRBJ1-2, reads DTGVSQNPRHKITKRGQNVTFRCDPISEHNRLYWYRQTLGQGPEFLTYFQNEAQLEKSRLLSDRFSAERPKGSFSTLEIQRTEQGDSAMYLCASSLGASGGYTFGSGTRLTVV.

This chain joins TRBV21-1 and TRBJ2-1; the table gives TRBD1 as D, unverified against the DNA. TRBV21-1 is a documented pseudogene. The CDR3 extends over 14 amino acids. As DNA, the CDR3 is TGTGCCAGCACGCGTCAGGGGCCTGCCAATGAGCAGTTCTTC. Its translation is CASTRQGPANEQFF.

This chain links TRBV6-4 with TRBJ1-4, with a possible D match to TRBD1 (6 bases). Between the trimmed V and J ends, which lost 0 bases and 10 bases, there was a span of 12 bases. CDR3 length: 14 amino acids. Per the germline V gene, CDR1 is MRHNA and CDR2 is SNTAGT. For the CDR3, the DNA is TGTGCCAGCAGTGACTCGGCAGGGGAGGGAAAACTGTTTTTT. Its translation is CASSDSAGEGKLFF.